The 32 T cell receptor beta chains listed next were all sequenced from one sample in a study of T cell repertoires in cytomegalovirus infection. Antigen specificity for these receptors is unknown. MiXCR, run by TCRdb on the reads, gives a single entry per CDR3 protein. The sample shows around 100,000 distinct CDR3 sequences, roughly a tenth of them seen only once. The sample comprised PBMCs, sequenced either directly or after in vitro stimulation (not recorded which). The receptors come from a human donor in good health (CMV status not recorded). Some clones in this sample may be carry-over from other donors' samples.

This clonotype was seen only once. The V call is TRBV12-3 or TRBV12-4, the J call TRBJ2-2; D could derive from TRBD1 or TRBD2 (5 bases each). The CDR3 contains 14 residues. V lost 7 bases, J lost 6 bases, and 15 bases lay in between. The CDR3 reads CASNLEGTPGELFF. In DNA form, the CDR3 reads TGTGCCAGCAACCTAGAGGGGACCCCCGGGGAGCTGTTTTTT.

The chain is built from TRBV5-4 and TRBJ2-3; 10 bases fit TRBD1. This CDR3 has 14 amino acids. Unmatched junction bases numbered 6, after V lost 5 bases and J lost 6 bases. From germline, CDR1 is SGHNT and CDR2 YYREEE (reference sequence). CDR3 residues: CASRLTGGVDTQYF. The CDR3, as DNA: TGTGCCAGCAGGCTGACAGGGGGCGTGGATACGCAGTATTTT.

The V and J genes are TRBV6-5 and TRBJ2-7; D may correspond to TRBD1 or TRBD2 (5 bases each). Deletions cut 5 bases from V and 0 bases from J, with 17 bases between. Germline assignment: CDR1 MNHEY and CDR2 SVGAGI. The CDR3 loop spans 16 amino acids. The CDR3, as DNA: TGTGCCAGCAGTCCCTCCGGGACGGGCAGCTCCTACGAGCAGTACTTC. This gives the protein CASSPSGTGSSYEQYF.

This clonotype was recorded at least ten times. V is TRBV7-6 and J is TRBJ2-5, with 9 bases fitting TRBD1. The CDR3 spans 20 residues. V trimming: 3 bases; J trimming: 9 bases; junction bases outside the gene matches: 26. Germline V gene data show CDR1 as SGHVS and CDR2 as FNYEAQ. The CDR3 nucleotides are TGTGCCAGCAGCTTTACCCCGGGACAGGGTTTATCCGCTACTAATCAGGCCCAGTACTTC. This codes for CASSFTPGQGLSATNQAQYF.

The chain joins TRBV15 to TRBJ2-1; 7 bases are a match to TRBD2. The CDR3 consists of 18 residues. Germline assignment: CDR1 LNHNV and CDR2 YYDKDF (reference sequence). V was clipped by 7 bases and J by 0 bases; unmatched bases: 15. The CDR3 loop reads CATTPGRGSFSSYNEQFF. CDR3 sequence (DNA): TGTGCCACCACCCCGGGGCGCGGGAGCTTTAGCTCCTACAATGAGCAGTTCTTC.

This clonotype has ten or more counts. The CDR3 sequence: CASSPVLSGRANEQFF. The DNA for the CDR3 is TGTGCCAGCAGTCCAGTACTTAGCGGAAGGGCGAATGAGCAGTTCTTC. The V gene is TRBV27, the J gene TRBJ2-1, with D possibly being TRBD2 (6 bases). Germline CDR1 is MNHEY and CDR2 is SMNVEV (reference sequence). Trimming stripped 5 bases from V and 7 bases from J, with 21 bases between. CDR3 length equals 16 residues.

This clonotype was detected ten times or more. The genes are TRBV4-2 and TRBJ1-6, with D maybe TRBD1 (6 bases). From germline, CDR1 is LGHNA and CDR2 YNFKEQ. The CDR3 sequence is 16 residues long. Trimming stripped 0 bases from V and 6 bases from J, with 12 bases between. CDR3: CASSQDGGSPNSPLHF. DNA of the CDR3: TGTGCCAGCAGCCAAGATGGGGGCAGTCCTAATTCACCCCTCCACTTT.

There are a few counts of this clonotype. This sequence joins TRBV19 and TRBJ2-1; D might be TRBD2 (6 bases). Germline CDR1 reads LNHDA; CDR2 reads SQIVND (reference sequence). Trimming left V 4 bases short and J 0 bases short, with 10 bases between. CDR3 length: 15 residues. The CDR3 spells CASSSLASSYNEQFF. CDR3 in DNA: TGTGCCAGTAGTAGCCTAGCGAGCTCCTACAATGAGCAGTTCTTC. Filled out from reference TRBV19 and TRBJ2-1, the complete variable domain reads DGGITQSPKYLFRKEGQNVTLSCEQNLNHDAMYWYRQDPGQGLRLIYYSQIVNDFQKGDIAEGYSVSREKKESFPLTVTSAQKNPTAFYLCASSSLASSYNEQFFGPGTRLTVL.

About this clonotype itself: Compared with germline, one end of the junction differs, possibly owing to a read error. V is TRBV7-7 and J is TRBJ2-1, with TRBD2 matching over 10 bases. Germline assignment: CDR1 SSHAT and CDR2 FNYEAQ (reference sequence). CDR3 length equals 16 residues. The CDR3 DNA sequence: TGTGCTAGCAGCCCGACGAGGACTAGCGGTTACAATGAGCAGTTCTTC. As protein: CASSPTRTSGYNEQFF.

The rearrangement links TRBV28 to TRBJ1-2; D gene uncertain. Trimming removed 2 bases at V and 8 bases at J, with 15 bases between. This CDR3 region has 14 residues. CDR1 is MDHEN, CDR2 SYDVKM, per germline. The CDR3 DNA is TGTGCCAGCAGTTTAAGGACTCCTCCGTTGGGCTACACCTTC. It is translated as CASSLRTPPLGYTF.

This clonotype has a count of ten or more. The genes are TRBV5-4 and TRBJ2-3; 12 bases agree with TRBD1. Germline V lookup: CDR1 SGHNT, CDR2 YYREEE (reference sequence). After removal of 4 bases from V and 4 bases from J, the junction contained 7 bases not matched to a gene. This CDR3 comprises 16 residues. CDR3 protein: CASSPPGQGASDTQYF. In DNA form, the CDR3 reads TGTGCCAGCAGCCCGCCGGGACAGGGGGCGTCAGATACGCAGTATTTT. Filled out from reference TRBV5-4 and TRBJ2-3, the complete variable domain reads ETGVTQSPTHLIKTRGQQVTLRCSSQSGHNTVSWYQQALGQGPQFIFQYYREEENGRGNFPPRFSGLQFPNYSSELNVNALELDDSALYLCASSPPGQGASDTQYFGPGTRLTVL.

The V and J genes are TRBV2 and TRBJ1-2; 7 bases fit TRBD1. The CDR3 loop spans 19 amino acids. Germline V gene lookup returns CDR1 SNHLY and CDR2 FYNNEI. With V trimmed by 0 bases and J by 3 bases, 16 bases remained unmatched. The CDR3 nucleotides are TGTGCCAGCAGTGAAGCCTTACAGGGGAAGCGATCGGTTGACTATGGCTACACCTTC. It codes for CASSEALQGKRSVDYGYTF.

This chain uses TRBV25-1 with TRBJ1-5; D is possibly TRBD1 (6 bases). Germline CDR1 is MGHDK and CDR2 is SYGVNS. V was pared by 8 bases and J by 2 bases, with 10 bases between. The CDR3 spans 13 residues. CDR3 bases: TGTGCCAGCTCAGGGGTCGGCAATCAGCCCCAGCATTTT. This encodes CASSGVGNQPQHF.

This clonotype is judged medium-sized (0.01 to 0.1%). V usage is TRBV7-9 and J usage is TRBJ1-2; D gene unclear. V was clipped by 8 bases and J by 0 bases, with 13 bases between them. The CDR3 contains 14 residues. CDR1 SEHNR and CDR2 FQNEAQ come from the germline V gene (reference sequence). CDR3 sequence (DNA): TGTGCCAGCGGAACAGAGTTAGCTAACTATGGCTACACCTTC. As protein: CASGTELANYGYTF.

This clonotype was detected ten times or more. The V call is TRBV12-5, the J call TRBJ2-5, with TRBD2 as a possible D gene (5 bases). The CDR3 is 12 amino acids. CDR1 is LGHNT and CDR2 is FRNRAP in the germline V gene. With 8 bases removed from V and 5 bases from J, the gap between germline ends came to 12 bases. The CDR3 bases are TGTGCTAGTCTCGGACTTTTGGAGACCCAGTACTTC. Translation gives CASLGLLETQYF. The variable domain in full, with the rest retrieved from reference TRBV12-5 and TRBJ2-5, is DARVTQTPRHKVTEMGQEVTMRCQPILGHNTVFWYRQTMMQGLELLAYFRNRAPLDDSGMPKDRFSAEMPDATLATLKIQPSEPRDSAVYFCASLGLLETQYFGPGTRLLVL.

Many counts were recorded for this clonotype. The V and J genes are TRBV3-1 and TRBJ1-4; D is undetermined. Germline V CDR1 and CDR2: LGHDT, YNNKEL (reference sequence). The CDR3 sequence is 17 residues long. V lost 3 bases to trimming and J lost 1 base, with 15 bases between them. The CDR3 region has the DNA TGTGCCAGCAGCCACGATGGCCGGGGAGGAACTAATGAAAAACTGTTTTTT. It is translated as CASSHDGRGGTNEKLFF.

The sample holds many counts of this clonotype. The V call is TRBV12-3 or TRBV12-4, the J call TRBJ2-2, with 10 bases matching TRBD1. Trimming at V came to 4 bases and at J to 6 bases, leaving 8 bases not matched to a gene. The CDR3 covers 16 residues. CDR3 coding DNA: TGTGCCAGCAGTTCGTTCCGGGACAGGGGTGCCGGGGAGCTGTTTTTT. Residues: CASSSFRDRGAGELFF.

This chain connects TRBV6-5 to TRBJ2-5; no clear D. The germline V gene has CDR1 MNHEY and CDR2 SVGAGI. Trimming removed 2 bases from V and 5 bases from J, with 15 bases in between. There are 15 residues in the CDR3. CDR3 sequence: CASSYRPSGRETQYF. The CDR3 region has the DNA TGTGCCAGCAGTTACCGGCCCTCCGGGCGTGAGACCCAGTACTTC.

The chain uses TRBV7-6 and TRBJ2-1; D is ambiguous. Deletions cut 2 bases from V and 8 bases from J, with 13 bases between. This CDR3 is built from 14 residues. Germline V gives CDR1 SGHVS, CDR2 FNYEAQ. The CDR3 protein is CASSLRASWDEQFF. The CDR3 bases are TGTGCCAGCAGCTTAAGGGCTTCTTGGGATGAGCAGTTCTTC.

The CDR3 is CASSSPYKHRAHEQYF. The CDR3, as DNA: TGTGCCAGCAGTTCACCCTACAAACACCGGGCCCACGAGCAGTACTTC. The chain is built from TRBV27 and TRBJ2-7; D is unclear. The CDR3 covers 16 residues. Per the germline V gene, CDR1 is MNHEY and CDR2 is SMNVEV (reference sequence). V shed 4 bases and J shed 5 bases, with 21 bases lying between them.

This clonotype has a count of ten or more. CDR3 in amino acids: CASSQDGGASDGYTF. The CDR3 region has the DNA TGCGCCAGCAGCCAAGACGGAGGGGCGTCGGATGGCTACACCTTC. The chain recombines TRBV4-3 with TRBJ1-2; D may be TRBD1 (5 bases). CDR1 and CDR2 (germline): LGHNA, YSLEER. V lost 0 bases to trimming and J lost 6 bases, with 14 bases between them. The CDR3 runs to 15 residues.

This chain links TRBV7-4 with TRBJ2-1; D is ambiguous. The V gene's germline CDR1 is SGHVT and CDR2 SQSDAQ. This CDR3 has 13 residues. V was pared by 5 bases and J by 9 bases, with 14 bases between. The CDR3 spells CASSTRVKSEQFF. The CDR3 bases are TGTGCCAGCAGCACGCGAGTAAAGAGTGAGCAGTTCTTC. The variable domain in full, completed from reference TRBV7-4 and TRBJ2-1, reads GAGVSQSPRYKVAKRGRDVALRCDSISGHVTLYWYRQTLGQGSEVLTYSQSDAQRDKSGRPSGRFSAERPERSVSTLKIQRTEQGDSAVYLCASSTRVKSEQFFGPGTRLTVL.

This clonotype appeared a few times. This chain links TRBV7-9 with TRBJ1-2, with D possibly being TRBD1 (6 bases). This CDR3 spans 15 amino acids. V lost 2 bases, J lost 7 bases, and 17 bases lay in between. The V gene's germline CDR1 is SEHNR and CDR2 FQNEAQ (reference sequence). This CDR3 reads CASSLRAPGERGYTF. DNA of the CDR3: TGTGCCAGCAGCTTAAGGGCCCCAGGGGAGCGTGGCTACACCTTC.

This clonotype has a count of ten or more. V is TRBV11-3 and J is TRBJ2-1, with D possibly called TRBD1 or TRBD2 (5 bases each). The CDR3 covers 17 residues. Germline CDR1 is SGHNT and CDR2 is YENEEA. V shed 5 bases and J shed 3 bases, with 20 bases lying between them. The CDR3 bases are TGTGCCAGCAGCCCTGGGGACCGGTGGGCCAACTACAATGAGCAGTTCTTC. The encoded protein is CASSPGDRWANYNEQFF.

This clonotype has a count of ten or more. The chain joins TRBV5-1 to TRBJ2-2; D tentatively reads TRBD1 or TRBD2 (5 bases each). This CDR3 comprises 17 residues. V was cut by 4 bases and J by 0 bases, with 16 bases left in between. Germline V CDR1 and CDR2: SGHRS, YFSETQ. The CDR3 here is CASSRVGRGANTGELFF. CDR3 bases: TGCGCCAGCAGCCGAGTTGGGCGAGGGGCGAACACCGGGGAGCTGTTTTTT.

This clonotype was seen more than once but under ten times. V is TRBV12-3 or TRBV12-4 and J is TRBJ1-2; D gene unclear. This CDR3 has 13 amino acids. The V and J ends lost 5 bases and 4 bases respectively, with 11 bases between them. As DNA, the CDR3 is TGTGCCAGCAGTCCCATGTGGGGCTATGGCTACACCTTC. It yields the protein CASSPMWGYGYTF.

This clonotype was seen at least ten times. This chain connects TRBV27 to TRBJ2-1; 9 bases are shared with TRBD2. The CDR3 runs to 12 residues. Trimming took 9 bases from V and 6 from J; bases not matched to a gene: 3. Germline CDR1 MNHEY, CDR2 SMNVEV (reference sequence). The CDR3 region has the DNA TGTGCCAGTAGCGGGAGCCGCAATGAGCAGTTCTTC. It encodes CASSGSRNEQFF.

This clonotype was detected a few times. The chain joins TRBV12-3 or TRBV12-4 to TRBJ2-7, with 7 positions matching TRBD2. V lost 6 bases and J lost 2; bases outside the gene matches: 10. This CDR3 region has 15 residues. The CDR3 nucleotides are TGTGCCAGCAGACCCAGGGAGGGACCTACCTACGAGCAGTACTTC. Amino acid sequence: CASRPREGPTYEQYF.

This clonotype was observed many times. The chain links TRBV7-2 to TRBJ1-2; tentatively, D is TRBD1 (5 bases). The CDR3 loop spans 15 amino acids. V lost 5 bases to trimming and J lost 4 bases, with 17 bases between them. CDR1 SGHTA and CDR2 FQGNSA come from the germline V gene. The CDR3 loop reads CASSDPGPSVYGYTF. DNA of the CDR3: TGTGCCAGCAGCGATCCGGGACCGAGTGTCTATGGCTACACCTTC. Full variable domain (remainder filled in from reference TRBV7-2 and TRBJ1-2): GAGVSQSPSNKVTEKGKDVELRCDPISGHTALYWYRQSLGQGLEFLIYFQGNSAPDKSGLPSDRFSAERTGGSVSTLTIQRTQQEDSAVYLCASSDPGPSVYGYTFGSGTRLTVV.

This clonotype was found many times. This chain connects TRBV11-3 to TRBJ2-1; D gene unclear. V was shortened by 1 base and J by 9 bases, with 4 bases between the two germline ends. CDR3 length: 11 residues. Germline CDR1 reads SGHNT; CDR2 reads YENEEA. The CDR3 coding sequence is TGTGCCAGCAGCTTAGGGGGTGAGCAGTTCTTC. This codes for CASSLGGEQFF.

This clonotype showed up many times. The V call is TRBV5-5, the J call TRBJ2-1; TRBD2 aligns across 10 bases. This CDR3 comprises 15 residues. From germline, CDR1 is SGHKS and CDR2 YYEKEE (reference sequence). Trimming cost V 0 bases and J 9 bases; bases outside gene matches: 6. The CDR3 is CASSLELAGLSEQFF. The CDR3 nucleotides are TGTGCCAGCAGCTTGGAACTAGCGGGATTAAGTGAGCAGTTCTTC. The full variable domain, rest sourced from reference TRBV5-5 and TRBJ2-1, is DAGVTQSPTHLIKTRGQQVTLRCSPISGHKSVSWYQQVLGQGPQFIFQYYEKEERGRGNFPDRFSARQFPNYSSELNVNALLLGDSALYLCASSLELAGLSEQFFGPGTRLTVL.

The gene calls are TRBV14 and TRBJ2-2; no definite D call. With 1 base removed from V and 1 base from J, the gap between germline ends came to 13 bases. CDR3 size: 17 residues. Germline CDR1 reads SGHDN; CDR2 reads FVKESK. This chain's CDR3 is CASSQVFVEENTGELFF. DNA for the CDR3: TGTGCCAGCAGCCAAGTTTTTGTTGAGGAGAACACCGGGGAGCTGTTTTTT. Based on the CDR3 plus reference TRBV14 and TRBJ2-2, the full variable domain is EAGVTQFPSHSVIEKGQTVTLRCDPISGHDNLYWYRRVMGKEIKFLLHFVKESKQDESGMPNNRFLAERTGGTYSTLKVQPAELEDSGVYFCASSQVFVEENTGELFFGEGSRLTVL.